One and the same sample provided the 20 T cell receptor beta chains below, sequenced in a study of T cells in Graves' hyperthyroidism and ophthalmopathy. Authors of the study amplified TCR beta CDR3 regions from RNA transcripts. First-round RT-PCR targeting the TCR CDR3 was performed with the HTBI primer set. Each CDR3 protein gets one entry after TCRdb re-called the multiplex PCR reads with MiXCR. This table holds tens of thousands of distinct CDR3 sequences, approximately 53% found once. Sequences were obtained from blood. The source is a woman aged 55-70 years with Graves' ophthalmopathy.

On this clonotype itself: A much larger clone lies one base from this, so it may be a read error. The chain couples TRBV27 to TRBJ2-1; 7 bases fit TRBD1. Germline lookup yields CDR1 MNHEY and CDR2 SMNVEV (reference sequence). This CDR3 region has 16 residues. With V trimmed by 11 bases and J by 0 bases, 13 bases remained unmatched. CDR3 DNA: TGTGCCTGCCGGGACAGCCCCGGAAGCTCCTACAATGAGCAGTTCTTC. Its translation: CACRDSPGSSYNEQFF.

This clonotype has ten or more counts. V usage is TRBV6-1 and J usage is TRBJ2-3; D is tentatively TRBD1 or TRBD2 (5 bases each). The germline V gene has CDR1 MNHNS and CDR2 SASEGT. Trimming removed 4 bases at V and 2 bases at J, with 10 bases between. This CDR3 has 14 amino acids. The DNA for the CDR3 is TGTGCCAGCAGTGGAGGGACCAACACAGATACGCAGTATTTT. Translated: CASSGGTNTDTQYF.

A remark on this clonotype: Sequence at one end of the junction differs from germline and may be a read error. DNA for the CDR3: TGTGCCAGCAGCTTACTAGTAGACCGACGCGGATTT. Protein: CASSLLVDRRGF. The J gene is TRBJ1-6, the V gene TRBV7-9, with D uncertain. Germline values: CDR1 SEHNR, CDR2 FQNEAQ (reference sequence). CDR3 length equals 12 residues.

The gene calls are TRBV7-2 and TRBJ2-1; 11 bases line up with TRBD2. Trimming took 0 bases from V and 4 from J; bases not matched to a gene: 2. The germline V gene encodes CDR1 SGHTA and CDR2 FQGNSA. The CDR3 contains 16 residues. CDR3 amino acids: CASSLAGTSGYNEQFF. CDR3 DNA: TGTGCCAGCAGCTTAGCCGGGACTAGCGGTTACAATGAGCAGTTCTTC.

The gene calls are TRBV7-2 and TRBJ2-2, with D tentatively TRBD1 or TRBD2 (5 bases each). The CDR3 covers 15 residues. Germline V gene data show CDR1 as SGHTA and CDR2 as FQGNSA. V dropped 4 bases and J dropped 5 bases, with 14 bases sitting between them. The CDR3: CASSWTQEGTGELFF. In DNA, the CDR3 is TGTGCCAGCAGCTGGACTCAAGAGGGGACCGGGGAGCTGTTTTTT.

In its sample, this clonotype was seen many times. The genes are TRBV20-1 and TRBJ2-3, with 16 bases matching TRBD2. Germline V gene lookup returns CDR1 DFQATT and CDR2 SNEGSKA (reference sequence). J was trimmed by 7 bases and V by 5 bases; bases with no gene match: 6. The CDR3 loop spans 15 amino acids. Written as DNA, the CDR3 is TGCAGTGCTCCCGGGACTAGCGGGGGGGGGTATACGCAGTATTTT. Amino acids: CSAPGTSGGGYTQYF.

This clonotype qualifies as medium-sized. The chain is built from TRBV10-2 and TRBJ1-5; 7 bases are a match to TRBD1. The CDR3 sequence is 13 residues long. The V segment lost 7 bases and the J segment 4 bases; nucleotides outside the gene matches: 4. The V gene's germline CDR1 is WSHSY and CDR2 SAAADI. The DNA for the CDR3 is TGCGCCAGCAACCAGGGGGGTAATCAGCCCCAGCATTTT. Its translation: CASNQGGNQPQHF.

The V and J genes are TRBV29-1 and TRBJ1-2, with 9 bases lining up with TRBD1. V lost 7 bases to trimming and J lost 6 bases; unmatched junction nucleotides: 9. The germline gives CDR1 SQVTM, CDR2 ANQGSEA. This CDR3 comprises 13 residues. In nucleotides, the CDR3 is TGCAGCGGAGCGGGACAGGGCACCCATGGCTACACCTTC. As protein: CSGAGQGTHGYTF.

In this sample, this clonotype turned up many times. V is TRBV7-2 and J is TRBJ1-4, with D perhaps TRBD1 (5 bases). The CDR3 has 14 residues. Germline loops: CDR1 SGHTA, CDR2 FQGNSA. V was shortened by 4 bases and J by 5 bases, with 11 bases between the two germline ends. As DNA, the CDR3 is TGTGCCAGCAGCTCGGGACGGAGAAATGAAAAACTGTTTTTT. Its translation is CASSSGRRNEKLFF.

By sample share, this clonotype is medium-sized. V and J are TRBV20-1 and TRBJ2-7, with TRBD2 matching over 9 bases. The length of the CDR3 is 13 residues. CDR1 DFQATT and CDR2 SNEGSKA come from the germline V gene (reference sequence). V shed 3 bases and J 5 bases; nucleotides not matched to a gene: 5. The CDR3 coding sequence is TGCAGTGCTAGTAGTCTAGCGGGAAACGAGCAGTACTTC. Translating gives CSASSLAGNEQYF.

Points on this clonotype: One end of the junction varies from germline; a read error may be responsible. This chain joins TRBV4-3 and TRBJ2-6; D might be TRBD1 (5 bases). There are 17 residues in the CDR3. CDR1 LGHNA and CDR2 YSLEER come from the germline V gene. The CDR3 region has the DNA TGCGCCAGCAGCCTCAGCCCCCCTGCCGCTGGGGCCAACGTCCTAACTTTC. Protein product: CASSLSPPAAGANVLTF.

This chain uses TRBV9 with TRBJ1-6, with unresolved D. The ends were cut back, 0 bases at V and 0 bases at J, with 4 bases in the middle. The germline V gene encodes CDR1 SGDLS and CDR2 YYNGEE. This CDR3 comprises 15 residues. The CDR3 reads CASSVGGSYNSPLHF. CDR3 nucleotide sequence: TGTGCCAGCAGCGTAGGTGGCTCCTATAATTCACCCCTCCACTTT.

This clonotype was counted once. One base away lies a much larger clone, so this may be a sequencing read error. Since the CDR3 does not end with the conserved phenylalanine or tryptophan, this likely comes from a read error. For the CDR3, the DNA is TGTGCCAGCTCACCACCGTCCAGGGTTGAGACCCAGTACTGC. This codes for CASSPPSRVETQYC. This chain links TRBV18 with TRBJ2-5; TRBD1 is a possible D gene (5 bases). CDR3 length: 14 amino acids. CDR1 KGHSH and CDR2 LQKENI come from the germline V gene. The V gene lost 0 bases and the J gene lost 5 bases, with 10 bases spanning the gap.

This clonotype is labeled medium-sized. This chain links TRBV20-1 with TRBJ1-6; no clear D gene. The CDR3 sequence is 13 residues long. Trimming took off 1 base at V and 6 bases at J, with 7 bases between the two ends. Germline CDR1 is DFQATT and CDR2 is SNEGSKA (reference sequence). In nucleotides, the CDR3 is TGCAGTGCTAGAGGGGCATCTAATTCACCCCTCCACTTT. It encodes CSARGASNSPLHF.

This clonotype was counted between two and nine times. The rearrangement joins TRBV7-9 to TRBJ2-1; D gene ambiguous. Germline CDR1 and CDR2: SEHNR and FQNEAQ (reference sequence). CDR3 length equals 14 residues. Here the CDR3 reads CVAAGPARYNEQFF. Written as DNA, the CDR3 is TGTGTCGCAGCCGGGCCGGCACGGTACAATGAGCAGTTCTTC.

The chain couples TRBV20-1 to TRBJ1-5; 8 bases map to TRBD1. Germline V gene sequence: CDR1 DFQATT, CDR2 SNEGSKA (reference sequence). With 4 bases clipped from V and 4 bases from J, the junction kept 3 bases outside the gene matches. CDR3 size: 13 residues. The DNA for the CDR3 is TGCAGTGCTACCGGGACAGGTAATCAGCCCCAGCATTTT. Protein sequence: CSATGTGNQPQHF.

This rearrangement joins TRBV7-2 to TRBJ2-2, with 10 nucleotides matching TRBD2. Germline CDR1 and CDR2: SGHTA and FQGNSA. CDR3 length equals 17 residues. V was pared by 5 bases and J by 4 bases, with 10 bases of the junction left unmatched. The CDR3 protein is CASSQTLAGVGTGELFF. The CDR3, as DNA: TGTGCCAGCAGCCAAACCCTAGCGGGGGTTGGCACCGGGGAGCTGTTTTTT. The full variable domain, rest sourced from reference TRBV7-2 and TRBJ2-2, is GAGVSQSPSNKVTEKGKDVELRCDPISGHTALYWYRQSLGQGLEFLIYFQGNSAPDKSGLPSDRFSAERTGGSVSTLTIQRTQQEDSAVYLCASSQTLAGVGTGELFFGEGSRLTVL.

Turning to this clonotype: An end of the junction does not agree with germline; a read error may underlie this. The chain employs TRBV12-3 or TRBV12-4 and TRBJ2-7, with D possibly matching TRBD1 (6 bases). This CDR3 has 13 residues. CDR3 sequence reads: CASTDRHFVGQYF. CDR3 DNA: TGCGCCAGCACCGACAGGCACTTCGTTGGGCAGTACTTC.

About this clonotype itself: An end of the junction does not agree with germline; a read error may underlie this. The chain links TRBV29-1 to TRBJ2-3, with 15 nucleotides matching TRBD2. CDR3 length equals 19 residues. Germline lookup yields CDR1 SQVTM and CDR2 ANQGSEA. Written as DNA, the CDR3 is TGCAGCGTTGAAGACCCCGGGACTAGCGGGGGGCCTAGCACAGATAGGCAGTATTTT. This encodes CSVEDPGTSGGPSTDRQYF.

This clonotype was recorded at least ten times. The chain carries TRBV11-2 and TRBJ1-4; D call uncertain. Germline CDR1 and CDR2: SGHAT and FQNNGV. This CDR3 region has 15 residues. Deletions cut 1 base from V and 0 bases from J, with 6 bases between. The CDR3 is CASSLGSATNEKLFF. The DNA of the CDR3 is TGTGCCAGCAGCTTAGGGAGTGCAACTAATGAAAAACTGTTTTTT.